This TCR beta chain was documented in a study of blood T cell repertoires in COVID-19. The repertoire was sequenced with immunoSEQ multiplex PCR; TCRdb's copy has only in-frame clones and lacks some. Here the sample spans 200,000 to 300,000 clones, approximately 80% being singletons. CDR3 length equals 14 residues. V lost 3 bases to trimming and J lost 6 bases, with 17 bases between them. Per germline, CDR1 DFQATT and CDR2 SNEGSKA (reference sequence). This receptor was obtained from a man aged 40-49 years who had recovered from COVID-19. Sequencing input: peripheral blood. This rearrangement joins TRBV20-1 to TRBJ1-1; weak D call: TRBD1 (6 bases). CDR3 region: CSASSMGASAEAFF. CDR3 nucleotide sequence: TGCAGTGCTAGTAGTATGGGGGCGAGTGCTGAAGCTTTCTTT.